These 5 T cell receptor beta chains were all obtained from the same sample, sequenced in a study of T cell responses to AZD1222 COVID-19 vaccine (dated by TCRdb to the early 2020s). The library was made by the immunoSEQ multiplex PCR assay. The clones in this table, taken by TCRdb from immuneACCESS, are in-frame only. Not every clone is retained; where verified, under half of the shortfall comes from an unresolved V gene, and the cause of the rest is unknown. The sample includes 120,000 or so clones, with 80% to 90% observed a single time. The top ten clonotypes cover around 9.3% of the sample. Interpreted using the paper, the time point label stands for: baseline before first vaccination. This specimen consisted of peripheral blood, obtained on day 0 of AZD1222 vaccination. The receptors were gathered from an adult in good health.

This clone came up many times. The chain recombines TRBV27 with TRBJ1-3; D may be TRBD1 (5 bases). Per germline, CDR1 MNHEY and CDR2 SMNVEV (reference sequence). Trimming pared 5 bases from V and 0 bases from J, leaving 11 bases between. This CDR3 is built from 15 residues. Written as DNA, the CDR3 is TGTGCCAGCAGTAACACCGGGGGCTCTGGAAACACCATATATTTT. Its protein product is CASSNTGGSGNTIYF.

The V and J genes are TRBV12-3 or TRBV12-4 and TRBJ1-1, with D possibly TRBD1 on 6 matching bases. Trimming took off 3 bases at V and 6 bases at J, with 8 bases between the two ends. The CDR3 is made up of 12 amino acids. The CDR3 DNA reads as TGTGCCAGCAGTTTCCCAGGGGCTGAAGCTTTCTTT. Protein product: CASSFPGAEAFF.

This clone has a single count. The chain has TRBV10-2 and TRBJ2-1, with 11 bases identical to TRBD2. Germline V gene sequence: CDR1 WSHSY, CDR2 SAAADI. The CDR3 length is 19 residues. Unmatched junction bases numbered 15, after V lost 0 bases and J lost 8 bases. DNA of the CDR3: TGCGCCAGCAGTGAGTCGATGTTAGCGGGGGGGCCTCTTTTCGATGAGCAGTTCTTC. Protein product: CASSESMLAGGPLFDEQFF.

V gene TRBV7-2 combines with J gene TRBJ2-1, with 7 bases lining up with TRBD2. CDR1 SGHTA and CDR2 FQGNSA come from the germline V gene. The CDR3 has 15 residues. J lost 5 bases, V lost 5 bases, and 9 bases had no gene match. As DNA, the CDR3 is TGTGCCAGCAGCATCCAGACTAGCCACCACAATGAGCAGTTCTTC. Translating gives CASSIQTSHHNEQFF.

This rearrangement joins TRBV27 to TRBJ1-6; D gene unclear. Germline values: CDR1 MNHEY, CDR2 SMNVEV (reference sequence). The CDR3 totals 14 residues. The V gene lost 5 bases and the J gene lost 4 bases, with 9 bases spanning the gap. CDR3 region: CASSPNKYNSPLHF. Written as DNA, the CDR3 is TGTGCCAGCAGTCCTAATAAGTATAATTCACCCCTCCACTTT.